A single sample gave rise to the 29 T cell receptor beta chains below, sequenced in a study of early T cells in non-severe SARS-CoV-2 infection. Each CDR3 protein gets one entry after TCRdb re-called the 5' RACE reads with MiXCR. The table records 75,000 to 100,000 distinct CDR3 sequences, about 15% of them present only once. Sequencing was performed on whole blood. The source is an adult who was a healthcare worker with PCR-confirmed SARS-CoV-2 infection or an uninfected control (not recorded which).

CDR3 sequence reads: CASSWGQAGTDTQYF. DNA for the CDR3: TGTGCCAGTAGCTGGGGCCAAGCGGGCACAGATACGCAGTATTTT. The chain couples TRBV19 to TRBJ2-3; TRBD1 or TRBD2 may be the D gene (5 bases each). The CDR3 is 15 residues long. Germline V gene data show CDR1 as LNHDA and CDR2 as SQIVND (reference sequence). The V and J ends lost 6 bases and 1 base respectively, with 14 bases between them.

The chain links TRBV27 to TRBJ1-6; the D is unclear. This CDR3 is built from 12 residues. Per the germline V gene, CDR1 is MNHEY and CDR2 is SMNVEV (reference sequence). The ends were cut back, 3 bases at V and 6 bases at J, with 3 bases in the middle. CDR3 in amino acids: CASSLINSPLHF. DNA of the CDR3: TGTGCCAGCAGTTTGATTAATTCACCCCTCCACTTT.

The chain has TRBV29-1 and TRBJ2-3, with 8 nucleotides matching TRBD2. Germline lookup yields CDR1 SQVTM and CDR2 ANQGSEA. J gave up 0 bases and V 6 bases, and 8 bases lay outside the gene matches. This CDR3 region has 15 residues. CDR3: CSVGERGLSTDTQYF. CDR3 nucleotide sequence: TGCAGCGTAGGGGAGCGGGGGTTGAGCACAGATACGCAGTATTTT.

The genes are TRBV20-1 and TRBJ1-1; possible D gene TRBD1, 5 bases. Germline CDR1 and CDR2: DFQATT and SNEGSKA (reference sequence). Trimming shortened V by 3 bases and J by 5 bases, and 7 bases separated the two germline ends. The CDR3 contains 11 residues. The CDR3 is CSARWGTEAFF. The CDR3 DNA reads TGCAGTGCTAGGTGGGGGACTGAAGCTTTCTTT.

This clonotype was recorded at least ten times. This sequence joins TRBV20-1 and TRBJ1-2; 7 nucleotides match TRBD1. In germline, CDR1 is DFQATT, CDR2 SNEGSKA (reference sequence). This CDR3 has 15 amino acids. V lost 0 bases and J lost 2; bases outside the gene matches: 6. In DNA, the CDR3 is TGCAGTGCTAGAGATTCGGACAGGAGAAACTATGGCTACACCTTC. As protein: CSARDSDRRNYGYTF.

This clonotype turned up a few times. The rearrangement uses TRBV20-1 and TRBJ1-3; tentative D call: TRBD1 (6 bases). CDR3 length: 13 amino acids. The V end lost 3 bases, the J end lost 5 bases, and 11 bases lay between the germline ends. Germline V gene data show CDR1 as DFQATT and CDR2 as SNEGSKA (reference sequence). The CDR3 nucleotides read TGCAGTGCTAGTCCACAGGGCAGAAACACCATATATTTT. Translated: CSASPQGRNTIYF.

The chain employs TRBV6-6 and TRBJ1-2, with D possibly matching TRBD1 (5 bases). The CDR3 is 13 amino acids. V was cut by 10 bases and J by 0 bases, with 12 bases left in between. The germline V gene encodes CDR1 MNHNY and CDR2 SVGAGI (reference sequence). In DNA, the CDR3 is TGTGCCAACGCCAGGGAGTCTAACTATGGCTACACCTTC. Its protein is CANARESNYGYTF.

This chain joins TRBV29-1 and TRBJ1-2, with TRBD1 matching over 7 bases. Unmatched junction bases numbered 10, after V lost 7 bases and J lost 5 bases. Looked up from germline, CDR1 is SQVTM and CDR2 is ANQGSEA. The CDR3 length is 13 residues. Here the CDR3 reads CSGGDSRRYGYTF. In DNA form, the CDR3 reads TGCAGCGGCGGGGACAGTCGCCGGTATGGCTACACCTTC.

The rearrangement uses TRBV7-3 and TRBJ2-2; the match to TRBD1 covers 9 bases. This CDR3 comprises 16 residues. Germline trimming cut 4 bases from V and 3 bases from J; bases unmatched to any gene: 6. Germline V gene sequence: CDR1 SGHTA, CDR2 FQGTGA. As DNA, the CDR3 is TGTGCCAGCAGCTCACAGGGGGCGCTTTACACCGGGGAGCTGTTTTTT. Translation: CASSSQGALYTGELFF.

CDR3 protein: CASRTRNGGYTF. CDR3 nucleotides: TGTGCCAGCAGGACACGTAACGGAGGCTACACCTTC. The V gene is TRBV27, the J gene TRBJ1-2; D call uncertain. With 6 bases removed from V and 8 bases from J, the gap between germline ends came to 13 bases. Germline V gene lookup returns CDR1 MNHEY and CDR2 SMNVEV (reference sequence). The CDR3 consists of 12 residues.

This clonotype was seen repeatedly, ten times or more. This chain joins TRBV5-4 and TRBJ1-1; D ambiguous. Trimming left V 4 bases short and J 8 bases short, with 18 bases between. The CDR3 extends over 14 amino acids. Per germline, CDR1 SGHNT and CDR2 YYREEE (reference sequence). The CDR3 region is CASSTEEAVREAFF. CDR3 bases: TGTGCCAGCAGCACCGAGGAGGCCGTCCGAGAAGCTTTCTTT. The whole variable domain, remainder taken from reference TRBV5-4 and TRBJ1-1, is ETGVTQSPTHLIKTRGQQVTLRCSSQSGHNTVSWYQQALGQGPQFIFQYYREEENGRGNFPPRFSGLQFPNYSSELNVNALELDDSALYLCASSTEEAVREAFFGQGTRLTVV.

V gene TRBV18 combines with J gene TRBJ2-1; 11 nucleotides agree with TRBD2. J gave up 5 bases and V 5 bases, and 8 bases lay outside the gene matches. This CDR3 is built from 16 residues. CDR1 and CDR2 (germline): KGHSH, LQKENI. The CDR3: CASSKFSGGDHNEQFF. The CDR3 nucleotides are TGTGCCAGCTCAAAGTTTAGCGGGGGGGACCACAATGAGCAGTTCTTC.

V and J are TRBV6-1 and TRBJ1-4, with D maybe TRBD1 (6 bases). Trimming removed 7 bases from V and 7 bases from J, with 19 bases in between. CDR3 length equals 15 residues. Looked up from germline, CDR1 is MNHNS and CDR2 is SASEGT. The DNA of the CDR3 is TGTGCCAGCAAGGGGCCACAGGGAAGCAGTGAAAAACTGTTTTTT. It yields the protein CASKGPQGSSEKLFF.

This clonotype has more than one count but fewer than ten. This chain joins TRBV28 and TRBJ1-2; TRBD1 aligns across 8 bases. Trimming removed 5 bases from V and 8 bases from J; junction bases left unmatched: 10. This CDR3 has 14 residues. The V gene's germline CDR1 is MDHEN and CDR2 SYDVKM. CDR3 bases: TGTGCCAGCAGTCGGACGCACAGGGGGGAAGGCTACACCTTC. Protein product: CASSRTHRGEGYTF.

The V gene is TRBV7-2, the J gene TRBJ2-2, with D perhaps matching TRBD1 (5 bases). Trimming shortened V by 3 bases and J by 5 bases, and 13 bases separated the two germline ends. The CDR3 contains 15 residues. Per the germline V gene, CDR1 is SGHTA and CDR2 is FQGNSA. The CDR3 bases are TGTGCCAGCAGCTTCCAGACGTCAGGGACCGGGGAGCTGTTTTTT. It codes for CASSFQTSGTGELFF. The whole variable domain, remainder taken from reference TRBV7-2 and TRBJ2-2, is GAGVSQSPSNKVTEKGKDVELRCDPISGHTALYWYRQSLGQGLEFLIYFQGNSAPDKSGLPSDRFSAERTGGSVSTLTIQRTQQEDSAVYLCASSFQTSGTGELFFGEGSRLTVL.

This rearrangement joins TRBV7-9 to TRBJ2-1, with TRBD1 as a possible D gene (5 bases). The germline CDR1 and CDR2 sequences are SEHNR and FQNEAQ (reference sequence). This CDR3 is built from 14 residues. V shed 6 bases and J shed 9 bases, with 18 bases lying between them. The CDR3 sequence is CASSAPGQGAEQFF. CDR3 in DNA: TGTGCCAGCAGTGCCCCGGGCCAGGGCGCTGAGCAGTTCTTC.

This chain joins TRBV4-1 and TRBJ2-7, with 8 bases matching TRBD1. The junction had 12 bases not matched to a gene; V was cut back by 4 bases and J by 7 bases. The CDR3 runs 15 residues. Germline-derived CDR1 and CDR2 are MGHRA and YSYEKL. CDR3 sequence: CASSRWGGQGQEQYV. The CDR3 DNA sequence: TGCGCCAGCAGCCGGTGGGGCGGACAGGGTCAGGAGCAGTACGTC.

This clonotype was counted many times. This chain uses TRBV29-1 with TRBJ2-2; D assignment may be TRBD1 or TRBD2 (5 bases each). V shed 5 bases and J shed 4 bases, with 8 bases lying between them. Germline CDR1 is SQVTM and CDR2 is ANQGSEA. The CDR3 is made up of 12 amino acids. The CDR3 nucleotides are TGCAGCGTTTGGGGGTTCACCGGGGAGCTGTTTTTT. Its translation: CSVWGFTGELFF.

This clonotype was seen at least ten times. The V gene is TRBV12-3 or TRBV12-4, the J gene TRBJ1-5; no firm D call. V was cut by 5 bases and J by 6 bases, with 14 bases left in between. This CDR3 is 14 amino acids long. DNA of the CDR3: TGTGCCAGCAGTGCGGCGGCAGTAGGTCAGCCCCAGCATTTT. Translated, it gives CASSAAAVGQPQHF.

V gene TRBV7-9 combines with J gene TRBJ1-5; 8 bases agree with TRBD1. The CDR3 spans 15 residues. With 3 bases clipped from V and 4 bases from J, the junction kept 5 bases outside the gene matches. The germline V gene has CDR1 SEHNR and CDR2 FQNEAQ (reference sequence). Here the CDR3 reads CASSLAGQGNQPQHF. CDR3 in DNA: TGTGCCAGCAGCTTGGCCGGACAGGGAAATCAGCCCCAGCATTTT.

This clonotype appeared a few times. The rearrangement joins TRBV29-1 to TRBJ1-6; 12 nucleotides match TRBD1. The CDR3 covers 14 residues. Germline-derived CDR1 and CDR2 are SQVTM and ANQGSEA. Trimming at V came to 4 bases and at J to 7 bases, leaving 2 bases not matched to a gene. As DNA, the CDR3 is TGCAGCGTTGCCGGGACAGGGGGCAATTCACCCCTCCACTTT. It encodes CSVAGTGGNSPLHF.

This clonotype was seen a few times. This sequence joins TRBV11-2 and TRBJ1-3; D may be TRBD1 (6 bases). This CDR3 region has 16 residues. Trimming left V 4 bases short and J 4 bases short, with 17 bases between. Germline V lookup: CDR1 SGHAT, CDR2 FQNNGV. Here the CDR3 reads CASSSQPGAAGNTIYF. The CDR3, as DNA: TGTGCCAGCAGCTCGCAACCGGGGGCGGCCGGAAACACCATATATTTT.

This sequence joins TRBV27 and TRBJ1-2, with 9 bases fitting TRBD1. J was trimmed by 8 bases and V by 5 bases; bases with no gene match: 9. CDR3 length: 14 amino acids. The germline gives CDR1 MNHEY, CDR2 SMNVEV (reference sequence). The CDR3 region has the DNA TGTGCCAGCAGTCCCAGACAGGGGGTGGGGGGCTACACCTTC. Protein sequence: CASSPRQGVGGYTF.

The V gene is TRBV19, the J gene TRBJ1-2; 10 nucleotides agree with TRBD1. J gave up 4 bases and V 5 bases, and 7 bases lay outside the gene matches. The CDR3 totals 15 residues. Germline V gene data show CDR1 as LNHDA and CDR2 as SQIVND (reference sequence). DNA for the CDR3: TGTGCCAGTAGTCCCAGCGACAGGGGGCCCTATGGCTACACCTTC. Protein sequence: CASSPSDRGPYGYTF.

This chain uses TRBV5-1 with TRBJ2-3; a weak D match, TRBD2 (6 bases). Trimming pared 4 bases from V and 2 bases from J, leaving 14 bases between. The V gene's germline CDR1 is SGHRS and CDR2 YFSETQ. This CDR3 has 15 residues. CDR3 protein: CASSKWTTATDTQYF. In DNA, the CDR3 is TGCGCCAGCAGCAAATGGACTACAGCCACAGATACGCAGTATTTT.

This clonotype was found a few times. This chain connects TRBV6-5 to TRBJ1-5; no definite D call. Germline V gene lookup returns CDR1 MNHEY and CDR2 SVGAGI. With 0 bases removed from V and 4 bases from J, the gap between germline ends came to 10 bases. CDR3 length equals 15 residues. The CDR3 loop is CASSYSTDGNQPQHF. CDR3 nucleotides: TGTGCCAGCAGTTACTCGACGGATGGAAATCAGCCCCAGCATTTT.

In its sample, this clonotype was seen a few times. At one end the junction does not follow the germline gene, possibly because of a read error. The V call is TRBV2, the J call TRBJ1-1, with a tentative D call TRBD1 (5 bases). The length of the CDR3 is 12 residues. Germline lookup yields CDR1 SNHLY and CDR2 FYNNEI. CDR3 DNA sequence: TGTGCCAGCAGTGTCGATGGGGGTGAAGTTTTCTTT. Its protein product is CASSVDGGEVFF.

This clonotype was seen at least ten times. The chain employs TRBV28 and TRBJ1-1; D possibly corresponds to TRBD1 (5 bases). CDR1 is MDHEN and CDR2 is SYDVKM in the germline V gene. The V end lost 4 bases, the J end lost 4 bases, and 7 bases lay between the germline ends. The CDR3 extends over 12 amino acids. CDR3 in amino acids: CASSYGGTEAFF. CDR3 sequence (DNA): TGTGCCAGCAGTTACGGGGGCACTGAAGCTTTCTTT.

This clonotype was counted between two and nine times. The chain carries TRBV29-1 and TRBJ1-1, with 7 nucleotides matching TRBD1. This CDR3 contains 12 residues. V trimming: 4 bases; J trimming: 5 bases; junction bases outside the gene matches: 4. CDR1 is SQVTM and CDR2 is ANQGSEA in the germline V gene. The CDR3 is CSVGQGGTEAFF. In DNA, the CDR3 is TGCAGCGTTGGACAGGGTGGGACTGAAGCTTTCTTT.